Listed below are T cell receptor beta chains from one sample, sequenced in a study of blood T cell repertoires in COVID-19. Some clones are missing from TCRdb's copy, which holds only in-frame ones; the method was immunoSEQ multiplex PCR. The sample lists about 160,000 clones; around nine tenths were seen once. The material sequenced was peripheral blood. The source is a woman aged 70-85 years with COVID-19, enrolled during active disease. Each CDR3 is given with its conserved first and last residue. Each record gives: D gene, J gene, CDR3 length, clone size, V gene, CDR3 DNA, CDR3 protein. D genes are given only for firm matches. Clone size is stated in some rows and not others, as once, few, many or a class when expanded.

D gene: .; J gene: TRBJ1-4; CDR3 length: 14; clone size: few; V gene: TRBV5-5; CDR3 DNA: TGTGCCAGCAGCCGTGGGGGGGCGAATGAAAAACTGTTTTTT; CDR3 protein: CASSRGGANEKLFF
D gene: TRBD2; J gene: TRBJ2-1; CDR3 length: 15; clone size: few; V gene: TRBV2; CDR3 DNA: TGTGCCAGCAGAGAGGGGACTAGCGGATACAATGAGCAGTTCTTC; CDR3 protein: CASREGTSGYNEQFF
D gene: TRBD1; J gene: TRBJ1-3; CDR3 length: 15; clone size: .; V gene: TRBV7-8; CDR3 DNA: TGTGCCAGCAGCTCCTTCGCAGGGACAGTAAACACCATATATTTT; CDR3 protein: CASSSFAGTVNTIYF
D gene: .; J gene: TRBJ1-2; CDR3 length: 14; clone size: once; V gene: TRBV7-6; CDR3 DNA: TGTGCCAGCAGCTCGAGCTCGGCGGACTATGGCTACACCTTC; CDR3 protein: CASSSSSADYGYTF
D gene: .; J gene: TRBJ1-5; CDR3 length: 17; clone size: once; V gene: TRBV19; CDR3 DNA: TGTGCCAGTCGGAAATATTCAGGGCAGAGCGGCAATCAGCCCCAGCATTTT; CDR3 protein: CASRKYSGQSGNQPQHF
D gene: .; J gene: TRBJ1-1; CDR3 length: 16; clone size: .; V gene: TRBV30; CDR3 DNA: TGTGCCTGGAGGGAACCCCGAACGGGGGGAGGCACTGAAGCTTTCTTT; CDR3 protein: CAWREPRTGGGTEAFF
D gene: .; J gene: TRBJ2-7; CDR3 length: 12; clone size: .; V gene: TRBV2; CDR3 DNA: TGTGCCAGCAGTGAAGACACCTACGAGCAGTACTTC; CDR3 protein: CASSEDTYEQYF
D gene: .; J gene: TRBJ2-3; CDR3 length: 14; clone size: .; V gene: TRBV18; CDR3 DNA: TGTGCCAGCTCACTCAGCGGCGGCACAGATACGCAGTATTTT; CDR3 protein: CASSLSGGTDTQYF
D gene: .; J gene: TRBJ1-3; CDR3 length: 16; clone size: .; V gene: TRBV18; CDR3 DNA: TGTGCCAGCTCGGTGGCGGGGGCACTCTCTGGAAACACCATATATTTT; CDR3 protein: CASSVAGALSGNTIYF
D gene: TRBD2; J gene: TRBJ2-1; CDR3 length: 15; clone size: .; V gene: TRBV5-1; CDR3 DNA: TGCGCCAGCAGCCCTCGGGGGGGCAGAGGCAATGAGCAGTTCTTC; CDR3 protein: CASSPRGGRGNEQFF
D gene: TRBD1; J gene: TRBJ1-2; CDR3 length: 14; clone size: .; V gene: TRBV15; CDR3 DNA: TGTGCCACCAGAAGGACAGGAAAAAACTATGGCTACACCTTC; CDR3 protein: CATRRTGKNYGYTF
D gene: .; J gene: TRBJ1-4; CDR3 length: 12; clone size: .; V gene: TRBV2; CDR3 DNA: TGTGCCAGCAGTAGAGCTAATGAAAAACTGTTTTTT; CDR3 protein: CASSRANEKLFF
D gene: .; J gene: TRBJ1-1; CDR3 length: 14; clone size: .; V gene: TRBV10-3; CDR3 DNA: TGTGCCATCAGGGCAGGGCCCCTGAACACTGAAGCTTTCTTT; CDR3 protein: CAIRAGPLNTEAFF
D gene: .; J gene: TRBJ1-1; CDR3 length: 13; clone size: few; V gene: TRBV29-1; CDR3 DNA: TGCAGCGTGTACAGGGCCATGAACACTGAAGCTTTCTTT; CDR3 protein: CSVYRAMNTEAFF
D gene: .; J gene: TRBJ2-7; CDR3 length: 12; clone size: .; V gene: TRBV7-9; CDR3 DNA: TGTGCCAGCAGCCCTGGACAGAACGAGCAGTACTTC; CDR3 protein: CASSPGQNEQYF
D gene: .; J gene: TRBJ2-7; CDR3 length: 12; clone size: .; V gene: TRBV28; CDR3 DNA: TGTGCCAGCAGTCGTTACACCTACGAGCAGTACTTC; CDR3 protein: CASSRYTYEQYF